A single sample is the source of the 12 T cell receptor beta chains below, sequenced in a study of T cell responses to AZD1222 COVID-19 vaccine. The table came from immunoSEQ multiplex PCR; TCRdb's copy has only in-frame clones and leaves some out. The sample holds 150,000 to 200,000 clones, around 94% seen once. The material sequenced was peripheral blood, taken on day 0 of AZD1222 vaccination. The receptors here all came from an adult in good health.

The rearrangement uses TRBV12-3 or TRBV12-4 and TRBJ1-2; D might be TRBD1 (5 bases). The CDR3 is 12 amino acids. V was cut by 4 bases and J by 8 bases, with 11 bases left in between. The DNA for the CDR3 is TGTGCCAGCAGTTGGACACGACGGGGCTACACCTTC. Its translation is CASSWTRRGYTF.

The chain joins TRBV12-3 or TRBV12-4 to TRBJ1-2; D unresolved. The CDR3 is 13 residues long. Trimming took off 3 bases at V and 6 bases at J, with 11 bases between the two ends. Written as DNA, the CDR3 is TGTGCCAGCAGTTTGTGGGAAATGGATGGCTACACCTTC. Its protein is CASSLWEMDGYTF.

This clone has a handful of counts. The chain has TRBV4-1 and TRBJ1-5; D might be TRBD1 (6 bases). This CDR3 contains 16 residues. V was pared by 3 bases and J by 1 base, with 13 bases between. Germline loops: CDR1 MGHRA, CDR2 YSYEKL. CDR3 sequence (DNA): TGCGCCAGCAGCCACCTTGGACAGAAAAGCAATCAGCCCCAGCATTTT. Its protein product is CASSHLGQKSNQPQHF.

This chain uses TRBV28 with TRBJ1-5, with D unclear. Germline V gene data show CDR1 as MDHEN and CDR2 as SYDVKM. CDR3 length: 15 residues. V was trimmed by 7 bases and J by 5 bases, leaving 18 bases between them. For the CDR3, the DNA is TGTGCCAGCACTTTTGGAAGTTCGGGATATCAGCCCCAGCATTTT. Translating gives CASTFGSSGYQPQHF.

V usage is TRBV27 and J usage is TRBJ1-2; no firm D call. This CDR3 spans 13 amino acids. Per germline, CDR1 MNHEY and CDR2 SMNVEV (reference sequence). V was trimmed by 0 bases and J by 7 bases, leaving 9 bases between them. CDR3 protein: CASSLSGERGYTF. CDR3 coding DNA: TGTGCCAGCAGTTTATCAGGAGAACGTGGCTACACCTTC.

This clone is a singleton in its sample. The V and J genes are TRBV4-2 and TRBJ1-2, with D perhaps TRBD1 (5 bases). Germline-derived CDR1 and CDR2 are LGHNA and YNFKEQ. The V gene lost 2 bases and the J gene lost 1 base, with 8 bases spanning the gap. The CDR3 is 14 amino acids. CDR3 nucleotide sequence: TGTGCCAGCAGCCAACCGGACATTAACTATGGCTACACCTTC. Its translation is CASSQPDINYGYTF.

The chain employs TRBV9 and TRBJ2-1; TRBD2 matches at 8 bases. CDR1 SGDLS and CDR2 YYNGEE come from the germline V gene. The CDR3 extends over 15 amino acids. With V trimmed by 0 bases and J by 7 bases, 6 bases remained unmatched. The CDR3 nucleotides read TGTGCCAGCAGCGTAGCCCGGACTAGCAGAAATGAGCAGTTCTTC. Residues: CASSVARTSRNEQFF. Combining the CDR3 with reference TRBV9 and TRBJ2-1 gives the whole variable domain DSGVTQTPKHLITATGQRVTLRCSPRSGDLSVYWYQQSLDQGLQFLIQYYNGEERAKGNILERFSAQQFPDLHSELNLSSLELGDSALYFCASSVARTSRNEQFFGPGTRLTVL.

Here the CDR3 reads CASSPAGQGAYYGYTF. The CDR3 DNA reads as TGTGCCAGCAGTCCGGCGGGCCAGGGGGCTTACTATGGCTACACCTTC. The rearrangement joins TRBV28 to TRBJ1-2; 8 nucleotides align to TRBD1. CDR3 size: 16 residues. Trimming removed 5 bases from V and 3 bases from J; junction bases left unmatched: 11. Looked up from germline, CDR1 is MDHEN and CDR2 is SYDVKM.

This clone was seen once. This sequence joins TRBV7-2 and TRBJ1-6; tentatively, D is TRBD1 (5 bases). Germline values: CDR1 SGHTA, CDR2 FQGNSA. The V end lost 5 bases, the J end lost 11 bases, and 16 bases lay between the germline ends. The CDR3 sequence is 14 residues long. The CDR3 region is CASSPQGGVTPLHF. The CDR3 nucleotides are TGTGCCAGCAGCCCTCAGGGAGGTGTAACACCCCTCCACTTT.

This chain joins TRBV28 and TRBJ1-5; TRBD1 agrees at 11 bases. J gave up 8 bases and V 2 bases, and 5 bases lay outside the gene matches. This CDR3 is built from 15 residues. Germline V gene data show CDR1 as MDHEN and CDR2 as SYDVKM. CDR3 DNA sequence: TGTGCCAGCAGTTTAATTGGACAGGGGGCGAAGCCCCAGCATTTT. It codes for CASSLIGQGAKPQHF.

CDR3 in amino acids: CASSQEDRGREEPQHF. The CDR3 DNA sequence: TGTGCCAGCAGCCAAGAGGACAGGGGGCGTGAGGAGCCCCAGCATTTT. V usage is TRBV4-2 and J usage is TRBJ1-5, with 11 bases fitting TRBD1. The CDR3 loop spans 16 amino acids. Germline CDR1 is LGHNA and CDR2 is YNFKEQ. The ends lost 0 bases at V and 8 bases at J; junction bases unmatched: 6.

The V call is TRBV25-1, the J call TRBJ1-2; tentatively, D is TRBD1 (6 bases). This CDR3 spans 12 amino acids. Trimming cost V 4 bases and J 8 bases, with 11 bases left between them. CDR1 is MGHDK, CDR2 SYGVNS, per germline. The CDR3 DNA follows: TGTGCCAGCAGTGGTCCGGGGGGCGGCTACACCTTC. This translates into CASSGPGGGYTF.